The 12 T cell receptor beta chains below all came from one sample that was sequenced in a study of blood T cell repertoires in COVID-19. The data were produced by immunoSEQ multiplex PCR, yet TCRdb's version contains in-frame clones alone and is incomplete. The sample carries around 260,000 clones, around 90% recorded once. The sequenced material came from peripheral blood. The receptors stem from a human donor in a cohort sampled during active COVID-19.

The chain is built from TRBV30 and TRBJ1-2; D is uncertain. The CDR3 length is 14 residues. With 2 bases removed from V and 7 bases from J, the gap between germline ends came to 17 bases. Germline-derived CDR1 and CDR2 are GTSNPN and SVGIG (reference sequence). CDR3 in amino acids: CAWSLADRRPGYTF. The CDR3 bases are TGTGCCTGGAGTTTGGCAGATAGGCGGCCTGGCTACACCTTC.

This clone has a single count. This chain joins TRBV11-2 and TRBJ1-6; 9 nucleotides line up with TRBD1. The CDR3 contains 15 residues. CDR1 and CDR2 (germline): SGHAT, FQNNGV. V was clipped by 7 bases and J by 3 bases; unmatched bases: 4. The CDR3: CASTTGQGYNSPLHF. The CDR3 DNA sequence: TGTGCCAGCACCACGGGACAGGGCTATAATTCACCCCTCCACTTT. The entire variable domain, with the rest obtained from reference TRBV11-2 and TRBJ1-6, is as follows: EAGVAQSPRYKIIEKRQSVAFWCNPISGHATLYWYQQILGQGPKLLIQFQNNGVVDDSQLPKDRFSAERLKGVDSTLKIQPAKLEDSAVYLCASTTGQGYNSPLHFGNGTRLTVT.

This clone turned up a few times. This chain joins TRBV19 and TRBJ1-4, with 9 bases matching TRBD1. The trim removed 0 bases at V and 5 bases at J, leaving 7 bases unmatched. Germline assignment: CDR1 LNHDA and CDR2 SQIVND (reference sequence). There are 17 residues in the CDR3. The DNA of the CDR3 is TGTGCCAGTAGTATAGATGGGACAGGGCAGACGAATGAAAAACTGTTTTTT. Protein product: CASSIDGTGQTNEKLFF.

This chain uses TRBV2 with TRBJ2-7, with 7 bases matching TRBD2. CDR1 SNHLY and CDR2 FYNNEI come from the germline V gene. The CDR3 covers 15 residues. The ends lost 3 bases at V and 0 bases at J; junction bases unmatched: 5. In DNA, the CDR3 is TGTGCCAGCAGTGACCGGGGGGAGAGCTCCTACGAGCAGTACTTC. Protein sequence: CASSDRGESSYEQYF.

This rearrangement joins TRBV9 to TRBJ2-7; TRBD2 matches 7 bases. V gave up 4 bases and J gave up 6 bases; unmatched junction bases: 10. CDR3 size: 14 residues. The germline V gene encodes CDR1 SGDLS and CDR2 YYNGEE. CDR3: CASSPWTSSREQYF. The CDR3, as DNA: TGTGCCAGCAGCCCCTGGACTAGTTCGCGCGAGCAGTACTTC.

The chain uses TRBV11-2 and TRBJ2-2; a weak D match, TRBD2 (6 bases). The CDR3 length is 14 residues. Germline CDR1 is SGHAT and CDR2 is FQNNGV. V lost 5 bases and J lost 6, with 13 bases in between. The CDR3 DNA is TGTGCCAGCAGCCCCCGGGACTTTGCCGGGGAGCTGTTTTTT. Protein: CASSPRDFAGELFF.

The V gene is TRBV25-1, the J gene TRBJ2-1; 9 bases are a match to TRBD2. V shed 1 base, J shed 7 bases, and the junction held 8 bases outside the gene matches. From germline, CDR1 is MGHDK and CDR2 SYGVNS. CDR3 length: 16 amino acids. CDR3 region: CASSESRREGQNEQFF. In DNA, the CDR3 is TGTGCCAGCAGTGAATCCAGGCGGGAGGGCCAAAATGAGCAGTTCTTC.

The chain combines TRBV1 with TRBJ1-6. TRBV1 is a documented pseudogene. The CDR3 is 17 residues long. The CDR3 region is CTSSPTRTSSYNSPLHF. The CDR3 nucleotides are TGCACCAGCAGCCCCACACGGACTAGCTCCTATAATTCACCCCTCCACTTT.

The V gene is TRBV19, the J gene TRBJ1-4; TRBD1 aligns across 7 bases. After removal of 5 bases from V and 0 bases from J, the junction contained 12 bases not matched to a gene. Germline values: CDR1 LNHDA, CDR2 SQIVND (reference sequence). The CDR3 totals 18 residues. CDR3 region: CASSYKQGRSATNEKLFF. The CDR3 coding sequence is TGTGCCAGTAGTTACAAACAGGGGAGGAGCGCAACTAATGAAAAACTGTTTTTT.

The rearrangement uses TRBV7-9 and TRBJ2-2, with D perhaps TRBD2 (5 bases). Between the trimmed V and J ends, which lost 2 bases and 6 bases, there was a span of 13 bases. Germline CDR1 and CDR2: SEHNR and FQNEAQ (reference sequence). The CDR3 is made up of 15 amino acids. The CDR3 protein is CASSLILLAAGELFF. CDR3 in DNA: TGTGCCAGCAGCTTAATCCTTCTAGCAGCCGGGGAGCTGTTTTTT.

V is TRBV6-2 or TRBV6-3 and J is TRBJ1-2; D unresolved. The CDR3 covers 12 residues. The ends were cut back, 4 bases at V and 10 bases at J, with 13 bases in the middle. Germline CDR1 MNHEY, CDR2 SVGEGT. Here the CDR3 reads CASSFEPLSYTF. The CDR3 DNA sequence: TGTGCCAGCAGTTTCGAGCCGCTTTCCTACACCTTC.

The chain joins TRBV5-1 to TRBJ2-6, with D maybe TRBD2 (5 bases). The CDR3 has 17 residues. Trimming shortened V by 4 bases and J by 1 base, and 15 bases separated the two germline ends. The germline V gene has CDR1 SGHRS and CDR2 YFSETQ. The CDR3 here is CASSRVPGISGANVLTF. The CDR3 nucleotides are TGCGCCAGCAGCCGGGTCCCCGGGATTTCTGGGGCCAACGTCCTGACTTTC.